This T cell receptor (beta chain) emerged from a study of blood T cell repertoires in COVID-19. Study-wide background: The United States, Italy and Spain were the sources of the acute and convalescent COVID-19 samples. Sources were T cells, B-cell-depleted T cells, or PBMCs; the material itself was cDNA or gDNA.

Authors' methods: Researchers report that nucleated cell counts were estimated from reference gene primer amplification. Profiling relied on immunoSEQ multiplex PCR, and the TCRdb table lists in-frame clones only, not all of them. V and J calls and clone size come straight from that table; D and trimming were deduced from the DNA. The table includes 85,000 to 120,000 clones, more than 75% detected once. The V segment lost 3 bases and the J segment 9 bases; nucleotides outside the gene matches: 6. The CDR3 is 14 residues long. Germline CDR1 is LNHDA and CDR2 is SQIVND (reference sequence). The V and J genes are TRBV19 and TRBJ2-1, with 9 bases lining up with TRBD2. The receptor comes from a man in his 60s with active or convalescent COVID-19. Material for sequencing was peripheral blood. In DNA, the CDR3 is TGTGCCAGTAGTATGACTAGCGGAGGGAGTGAGCAGTTCTTC. Translated, it gives CASSMTSGGSEQFF.